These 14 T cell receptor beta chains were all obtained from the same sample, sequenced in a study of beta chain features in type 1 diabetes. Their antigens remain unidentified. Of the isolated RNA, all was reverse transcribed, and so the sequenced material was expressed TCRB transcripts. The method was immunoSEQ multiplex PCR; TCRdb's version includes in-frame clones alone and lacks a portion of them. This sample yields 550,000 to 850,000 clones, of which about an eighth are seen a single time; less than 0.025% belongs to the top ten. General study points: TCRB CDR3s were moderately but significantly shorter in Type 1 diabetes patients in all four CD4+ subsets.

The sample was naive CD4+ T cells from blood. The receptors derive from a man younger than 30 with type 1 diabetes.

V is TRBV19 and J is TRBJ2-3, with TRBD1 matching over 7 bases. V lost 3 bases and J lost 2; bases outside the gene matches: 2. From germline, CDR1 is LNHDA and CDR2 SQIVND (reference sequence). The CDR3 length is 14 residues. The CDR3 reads CASSIDRATDTQYF. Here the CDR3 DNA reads TGTGCCAGTAGTATCGACAGGGCCACAGATACGCAGTATTTT.

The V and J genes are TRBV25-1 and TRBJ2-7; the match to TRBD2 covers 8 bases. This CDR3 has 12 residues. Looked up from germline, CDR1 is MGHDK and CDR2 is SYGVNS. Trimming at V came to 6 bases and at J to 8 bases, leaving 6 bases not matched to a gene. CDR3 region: CASRRGALKQYF. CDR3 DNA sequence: TGTGCCAGCAGGCGGGGGGCCCTCAAGCAGTACTTC.

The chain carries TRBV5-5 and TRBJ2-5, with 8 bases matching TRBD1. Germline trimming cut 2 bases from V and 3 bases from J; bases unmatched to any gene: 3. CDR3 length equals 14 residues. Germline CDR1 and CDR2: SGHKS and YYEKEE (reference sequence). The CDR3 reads CASSFTGGEETQYF. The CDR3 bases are TGTGCCAGCAGCTTCACAGGGGGTGAAGAGACCCAGTACTTC.

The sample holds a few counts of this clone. In nucleotides, the CDR3 is TGTGCCAGCAGCGGCAGGGGCCACGGGGAGCTGTTTTTT. This encodes CASSGRGHGELFF. This rearrangement joins TRBV7-9 to TRBJ2-2; tentatively, D is TRBD1 (6 bases). This CDR3 spans 13 amino acids. Germline CDR1 and CDR2: SEHNR and FQNEAQ (reference sequence). V gave up 5 bases and J gave up 7 bases, with 11 bases separating them.

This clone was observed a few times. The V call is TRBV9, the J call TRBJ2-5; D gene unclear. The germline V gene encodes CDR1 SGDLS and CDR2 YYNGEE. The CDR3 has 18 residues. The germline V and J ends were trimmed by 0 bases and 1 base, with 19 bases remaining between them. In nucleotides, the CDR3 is TGTGCCAGCAGCGTAGGGATTGGAGTAACCTTACCCCAAGAGACCCAGTACTTC. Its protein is CASSVGIGVTLPQETQYF.

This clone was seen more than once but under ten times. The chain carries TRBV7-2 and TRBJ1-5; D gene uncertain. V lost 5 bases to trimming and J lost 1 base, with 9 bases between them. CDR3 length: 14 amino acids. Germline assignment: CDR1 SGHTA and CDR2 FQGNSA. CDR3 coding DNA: TGTGCCAGCAGCCGGGTGGGGAGCAATCAGCCCCAGCATTTT. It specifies CASSRVGSNQPQHF.

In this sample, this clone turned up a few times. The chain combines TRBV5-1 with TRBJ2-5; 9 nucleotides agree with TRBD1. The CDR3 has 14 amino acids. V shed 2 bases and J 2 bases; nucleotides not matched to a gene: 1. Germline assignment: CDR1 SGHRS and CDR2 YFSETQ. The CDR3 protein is CASSFDRGQETQYF. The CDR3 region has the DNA TGCGCCAGCAGCTTCGACAGGGGGCAAGAGACCCAGTACTTC. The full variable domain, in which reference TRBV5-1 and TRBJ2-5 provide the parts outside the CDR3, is KAGVTQTPRYLIKTRGQQVTLSCSPISGHRSVSWYQQTPGQGLQFLFEYFSETQRNKGNFPGRFSGRQFSNSRSEMNVSTLELGDSALYLCASSFDRGQETQYFGPGTRLLVL.

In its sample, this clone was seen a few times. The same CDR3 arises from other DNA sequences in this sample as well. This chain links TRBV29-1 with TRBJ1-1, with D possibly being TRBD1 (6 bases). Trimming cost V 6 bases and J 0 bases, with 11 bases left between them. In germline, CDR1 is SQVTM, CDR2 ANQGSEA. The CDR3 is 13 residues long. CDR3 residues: CSVSGQMNTEAFF. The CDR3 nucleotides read TGCAGCGTAAGTGGACAGATGAACACTGAAGCTTTCTTT.

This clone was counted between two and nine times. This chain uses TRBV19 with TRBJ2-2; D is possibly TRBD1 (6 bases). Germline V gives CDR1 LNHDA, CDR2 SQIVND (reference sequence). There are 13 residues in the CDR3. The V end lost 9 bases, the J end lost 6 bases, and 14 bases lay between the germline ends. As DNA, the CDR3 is TGTGCCAGCACTATACAGGGCTCCGGGGAGCTGTTTTTT. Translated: CASTIQGSGELFF. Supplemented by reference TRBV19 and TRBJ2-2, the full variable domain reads DGGITQSPKYLFRKEGQNVTLSCEQNLNHDAMYWYRQDPGQGLRLIYYSQIVNDFQKGDIAEGYSVSREKKESFPLTVTSAQKNPTAFYLCASTIQGSGELFFGEGSRLTVL.

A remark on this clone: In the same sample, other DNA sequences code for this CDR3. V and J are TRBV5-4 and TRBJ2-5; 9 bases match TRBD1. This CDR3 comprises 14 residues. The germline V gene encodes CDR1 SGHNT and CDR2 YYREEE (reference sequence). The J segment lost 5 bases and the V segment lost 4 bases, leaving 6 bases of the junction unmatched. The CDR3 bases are TGTGCCAGCAGCCTTACAGGGGGCAGGGAGACCCAGTACTTC. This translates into CASSLTGGRETQYF.

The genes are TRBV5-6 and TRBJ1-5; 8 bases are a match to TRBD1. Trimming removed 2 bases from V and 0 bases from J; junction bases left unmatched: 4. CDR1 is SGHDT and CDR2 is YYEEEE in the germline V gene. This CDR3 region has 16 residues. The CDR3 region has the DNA TGTGCCAGCAGCTTATTGACAGGGGTTAGCAATCAGCCCCAGCATTTT. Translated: CASSLLTGVSNQPQHF.

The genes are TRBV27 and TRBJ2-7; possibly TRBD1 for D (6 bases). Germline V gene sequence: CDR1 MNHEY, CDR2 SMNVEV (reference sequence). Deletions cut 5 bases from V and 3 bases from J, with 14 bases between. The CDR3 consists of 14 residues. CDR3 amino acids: CASSTGVGGYEQYF. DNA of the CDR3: TGTGCCAGCAGTACTGGGGTAGGGGGCTACGAGCAGTACTTC.

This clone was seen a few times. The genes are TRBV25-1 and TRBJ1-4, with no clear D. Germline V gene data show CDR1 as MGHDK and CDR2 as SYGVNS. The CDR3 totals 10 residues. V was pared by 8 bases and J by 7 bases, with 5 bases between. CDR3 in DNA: TGTGCCAGCGGGTCTGAAAAACTGTTTTTT. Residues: CASGSEKLFF.

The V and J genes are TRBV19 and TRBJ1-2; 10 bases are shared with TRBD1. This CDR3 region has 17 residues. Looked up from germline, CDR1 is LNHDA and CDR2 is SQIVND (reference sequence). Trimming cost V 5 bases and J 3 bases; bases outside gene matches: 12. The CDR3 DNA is TGTGCCAGTAGTCTCCGGGACAGGGGAAATGGTGACTATGGCTACACCTTC. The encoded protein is CASSLRDRGNGDYGYTF.